Shown below are 15 T cell receptor beta chains from a single sample sequenced in a study of T cell changes during pregnancy in multiple sclerosis. Assay: immunoSEQ multiplex PCR; the TCRdb copy retains only in-frame clones and omits some. Altogether around 130,000 clones are present, about 94% being singletons, with the ten largest covering under 7%. The specimen was peripheral blood, collected before pregnancy. These receptors were collected from a female donor with multiple sclerosis, enrolled in a pregnancy study.

The V and J genes are TRBV19 and TRBJ1-5, with 8 bases matching TRBD1. V gave up 5 bases and J gave up 5 bases; unmatched junction bases: 8. The CDR3 is made up of 15 amino acids. Germline values: CDR1 LNHDA, CDR2 SQIVND (reference sequence). CDR3 sequence reads: CASSPRQGTYQPQHF. CDR3 in DNA: TGTGCCAGTAGTCCCCGACAGGGGACTTATCAGCCCCAGCATTTT. The full variable domain, with the rest looked up from reference TRBV19 and TRBJ1-5, is DGGITQSPKYLFRKEGQNVTLSCEQNLNHDAMYWYRQDPGQGLRLIYYSQIVNDFQKGDIAEGYSVSREKKESFPLTVTSAQKNPTAFYLCASSPRQGTYQPQHFGDGTRLSIL.

This chain uses TRBV28 with TRBJ2-3; 11 positions match TRBD2. From germline, CDR1 is MDHEN and CDR2 SYDVKM. Trimming took 3 bases from V and 3 from J; bases not matched to a gene: 2. This CDR3 is 15 amino acids long. The CDR3 sequence: CASSLWTSGTDTQYF. For the CDR3, the DNA is TGTGCCAGCAGTTTGTGGACTAGCGGGACAGATACGCAGTATTTT.

The chain uses TRBV7-9 and TRBJ2-7; TRBD1 agrees at 8 bases. The length of the CDR3 is 15 residues. The germline CDR1 and CDR2 sequences are SEHNR and FQNEAQ (reference sequence). The V and J ends lost 3 bases and 3 bases, in that order; junction bases with no gene match: 7. The DNA of the CDR3 is TGTGCCAGCAGCTTCCGCGACAGGGGCTTCTACGAGCAGTACTTC. Amino acid sequence: CASSFRDRGFYEQYF.

The rearrangement joins TRBV5-1 to TRBJ2-3, with TRBD2 as a possible D gene (6 bases). Trimming shortened V by 0 bases and J by 3 bases, and 14 bases separated the two germline ends. Germline V gene lookup returns CDR1 SGHRS and CDR2 YFSETQ. The CDR3 loop spans 16 amino acids. The CDR3 sequence is CASSLEGSGFTDTQYF. CDR3 sequence (DNA): TGCGCCAGCAGCTTGGAAGGTAGCGGATTTACAGATACGCAGTATTTT.

The chain couples TRBV5-4 to TRBJ2-1, with TRBD2 identical over 13 bases. Trimming removed 3 bases from V and 8 bases from J; junction bases left unmatched: 5. CDR1 is SGHNT, CDR2 YYREEE, per germline (reference sequence). The CDR3 runs 15 residues. The CDR3 DNA reads TGTGCCAGCAGCTCGGGACTAGCGGGATTCGATGAGCAGTTCTTC. Its translation: CASSSGLAGFDEQFF. The complete variable domain, with remaining parts taken from reference TRBV5-4 and TRBJ2-1, reads ETGVTQSPTHLIKTRGQQVTLRCSSQSGHNTVSWYQQALGQGPQFIFQYYREEENGRGNFPPRFSGLQFPNYSSELNVNALELDDSALYLCASSSGLAGFDEQFFGPGTRLTVL.

This chain links TRBV27 with TRBJ1-3; perhaps TRBD1 as D (6 bases). Germline V lookup: CDR1 MNHEY, CDR2 SMNVEV (reference sequence). V was pared by 6 bases and J by 0 bases, with 15 bases between. This CDR3 spans 16 amino acids. The CDR3 protein is CASRGSYRASGNTIYF. CDR3 nucleotide sequence: TGTGCCAGCAGAGGCTCCTACAGGGCCTCTGGAAACACCATATATTTT.

The rearrangement links TRBV6-5 to TRBJ1-6; D unresolved. Trimming left V 4 bases short and J 4 bases short, with 2 bases between. The CDR3 consists of 12 residues. Germline CDR1 and CDR2: MNHEY and SVGAGI. CDR3 coding DNA: TGTGCCAGCAGTTTATATAATTCACCCCTCCACTTT. Encoded protein: CASSLYNSPLHF.

This sequence joins TRBV18 and TRBJ2-1; 7 bases are shared with TRBD2. Germline loops: CDR1 KGHSH, CDR2 LQKENI. J gave up 10 bases and V 0 bases, and 9 bases lay outside the gene matches. This CDR3 has 15 residues. CDR3 nucleotides: TGTGCCAGCTCACCACCGGGGGAGGGCTATGGAGAGCAGTTCTTC. Protein product: CASSPPGEGYGEQFF.

The chain links TRBV9 to TRBJ2-2; D is unresolved. The V and J ends lost 4 bases and 6 bases respectively, with 7 bases between them. The CDR3 runs 12 residues. CDR1 and CDR2 (germline): SGDLS, YYNGEE. The CDR3 protein is CASSPRAGELFF. The CDR3 DNA is TGTGCCAGCAGCCCCCGTGCCGGGGAGCTGTTTTTT.

Here the CDR3 reads CASSLSRGVQRANVLTF. The CDR3 nucleotides read TGTGCCAGCAGTTTATCGCGGGGGGTCCAGCGGGCCAACGTCCTGACTTTC. The chain couples TRBV27 to TRBJ2-6; 8 bases match TRBD2. The J segment lost 5 bases and the V segment lost 0 bases, leaving 6 bases of the junction unmatched. The length of the CDR3 is 17 residues. Germline CDR1 and CDR2: MNHEY and SMNVEV (reference sequence).

The chain couples TRBV7-8 to TRBJ2-5, with TRBD1 identical over 7 bases. The DNA end lines up better with TRBJ2-7; the J call may be wrong. CDR3 length: 15 residues. CDR1 SGHVS and CDR2 FQNEAQ come from the germline V gene. The CDR3 DNA sequence: TGTGCCAGCAGCTTAGGGGGGACAGACTTCTACGAGCAGTACTTC. Residues: CASSLGGTDFYEQYF.

CDR3 bases: TGTGCCAGCAGCCATCAGCGGGACAGGGCGGACGAGCAGTACTTC. Its protein is CASSHQRDRADEQYF. The rearrangement joins TRBV5-6 to TRBJ2-7; the match to TRBD1 covers 9 bases. Germline V gene lookup returns CDR1 SGHDT and CDR2 YYEEEE. V shed 4 bases and J 5 bases; nucleotides not matched to a gene: 10. This CDR3 comprises 15 residues.

The V and J genes are TRBV2 and TRBJ2-7, with TRBD2 as a possible D gene (5 bases). V gave up 6 bases and J gave up 3 bases, with 9 bases separating them. This CDR3 is 12 amino acids long. Germline V gives CDR1 SNHLY, CDR2 FYNNEI. The CDR3 here is CASRVTSYEQYF. For the CDR3, the DNA is TGTGCCAGCAGAGTTACTAGCTACGAGCAGTACTTC.

The chain links TRBV4-1 to TRBJ1-1; D remains unclear. The germline V and J ends were trimmed by 1 base and 4 bases, with 7 bases remaining between them. Germline-derived CDR1 and CDR2 are MGHRA and YSYEKL. The CDR3 is 13 residues long. CDR3 nucleotide sequence: TGCGCCAGCAGCCAAGTAACGGGCACTGAAGCTTTCTTT. It specifies CASSQVTGTEAFF.

The chain recombines TRBV7-2 with TRBJ2-7; TRBD2 matches at 9 bases. Trimming removed 1 base from V and 7 bases from J; junction bases left unmatched: 8. Germline CDR1 SGHTA, CDR2 FQGNSA. The CDR3 is 15 amino acids. CDR3 loop: CASSLVAGGPREQYF. CDR3 in DNA: TGTGCCAGCAGCTTAGTGGCGGGGGGGCCTCGAGAGCAGTACTTC.